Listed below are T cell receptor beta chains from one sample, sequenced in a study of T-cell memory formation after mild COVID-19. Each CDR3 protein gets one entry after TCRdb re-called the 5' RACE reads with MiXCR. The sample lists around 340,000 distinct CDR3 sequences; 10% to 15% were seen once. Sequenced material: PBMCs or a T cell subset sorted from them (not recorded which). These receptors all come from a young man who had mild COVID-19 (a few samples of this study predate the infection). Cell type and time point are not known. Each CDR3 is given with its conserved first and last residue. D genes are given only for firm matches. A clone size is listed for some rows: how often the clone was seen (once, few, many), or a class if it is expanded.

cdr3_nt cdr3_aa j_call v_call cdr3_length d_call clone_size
TGCAGCGTTGTAAGACAGGGGGCAAGGACTGAAGCTTTCTTT CSVVRQGARTEAFF TRBJ1-1 TRBV29-1 14 TRBD1 few
TGCGCCAGCAGCGATAAGTGGGGGGTCTCCGGGGAGCTGTTTTTT CASSDKWGVSGELFF TRBJ2-2 TRBV5-1 15 . .
TGCGCCAGCAGCTTGGAGTACTGGGCCTCCTACGAGCAGTACTTC CASSLEYWASYEQYF TRBJ2-7 TRBV5-1 15 . many
TGTGCCAGCTCACCTTTGTTAGGGGGGGCCGACAATGAGCAGTTCTTC CASSPLLGGADNEQFF TRBJ2-1 TRBV18 16 . few
TGTGCCAGCAGCCCCCTGGGGGGGCGGACTGAAGCTTTCTTT CASSPLGGRTEAFF TRBJ1-1 TRBV7-3 14 . .
TGTGCCAGCAGTGGACAGGGGATGATTCAGCCCCAGCATTTT CASSGQGMIQPQHF TRBJ1-5 TRBV28 14 TRBD1 few
TGTGCCAGCAGTTACTGGAAGAGGGGCGAGAGGGGCACTGAAGCTTTCTTT CASSYWKRGERGTEAFF TRBJ1-1 TRBV6-2/TRBV6-3 17 . few
TGTGCCAGCAGTCATATAGGGTACAATGAGCAGTTCTTC CASSHIGYNEQFF TRBJ2-1 TRBV7-8 13 . many
TGTGCCACCAGCAGAGAAGGACAGGGTCTTTTCTTGGGTAATGAAAAACTGTTTTTT CATSREGQGLFLGNEKLFF TRBJ1-4 TRBV15 19 TRBD1 .
TGTGCCACCAGTGACCCTGACACGAGTGGCTACACCTTC CATSDPDTSGYTF TRBJ1-2 TRBV24-1 13 . few
TGTGCCAGCAGCCCCCGGGACAGGTTCTACGAGCAGTACTTC CASSPRDRFYEQYF TRBJ2-7 TRBV7-9 14 TRBD1 .
TGTGCCAGCAGTACAGGGACGCAACAGCCCCAGCATTTT CASSTGTQQPQHF TRBJ1-5 TRBV11-2 13 . few
TGTGCCAGCAGCAAGTGGGGAGGGCAAAGCGATGAGCAGTTCTTC CASSKWGGQSDEQFF TRBJ2-1 TRBV7-2 15 TRBD2 many
TGTGCCAGCAGTGTGGACAGGGGCGGCTACGAGCAGTACTTC CASSVDRGGYEQYF TRBJ2-7 TRBV7-2 14 TRBD1 .
TGTGCCAGTAGTGGGACAGCCCATGGATATGGCTACACCTTC CASSGTAHGYGYTF TRBJ1-2 TRBV19 14 TRBD1 once
TGCGCCAGCAGCGTGGGACAGGGAGGGATCGGGGAGCTGTTTTTT CASSVGQGGIGELFF TRBJ2-2 TRBV5-1 15 TRBD1 many
TGTGCCAGCAGCGGGCCGGGGAACACTGAAGCTTTCTTT CASSGPGNTEAFF TRBJ1-1 TRBV6-5 13 . .
TGCGCCAGCAGCCAAGTTCCATCTGCGCAGTATTTT CASSQVPSAQYF TRBJ2-3 TRBV4-3 12 . .
TGCGCCAGCAGCTTGGCGGGGGTTGCTAATTCACCCCTCCACTTT CASSLAGVANSPLHF TRBJ1-6 TRBV5-1 15 . .
TGTGCCAGCAGTTCCCCCCAGGGTAATACGCAGTATTTT CASSSPQGNTQYF TRBJ2-3 TRBV12-3/TRBV12-4 13 . .
TGCAGTGCACCGACCGGGGCTCTTCTGTACGAGCAGTACTTC CSAPTGALLYEQYF TRBJ2-7 TRBV20-1 14 . .
TGCAGTGCCCCAGAGACCTCTGGGGCCAACGTCCTGACTTTC CSAPETSGANVLTF TRBJ2-6 TRBV20-1 14 . many
TGCGCCAGCTCCCCAAGCGACTACGGCTTTACCAATGAGCAGTTCTTC CASSPSDYGFTNEQFF TRBJ2-1 TRBV4-3 16 . few
TGTGCCAGCAGCCGGACTAGCGCTACAGATACGCAGTATTTT CASSRTSATDTQYF TRBJ2-3 TRBV11-2 14 TRBD2 few
TGTGCCACCAGTGATAAGGGCGGGGGGTACAATGAGCAGTTCTTC CATSDKGGGYNEQFF TRBJ2-1 TRBV24-1 15 TRBD2 .
TGTGCCAGCAGCCTCGACAGGGGAGGCACTGAAGCTTTCTTT CASSLDRGGTEAFF TRBJ1-1 TRBV5-1 14 TRBD1 many
TGTGCCAGCAGCTTATATCGGGGTTCCACAGATACGCAGTATTTT CASSLYRGSTDTQYF TRBJ2-3 TRBV7-9 15 . .
TGCGCCAGCAGCTTGGAAGGACAGGATAGCTATGGCTACACCTTC CASSLEGQDSYGYTF TRBJ1-2 TRBV5-1 15 TRBD1 .
TGCAGTGCTCGCAACAGGGACTATGGCTACACCTTC CSARNRDYGYTF TRBJ1-2 TRBV20-1 12 . few
TGCAGTGCTCTTAAAGAGGGGGCGCTTGGCTACACCTTC CSALKEGALGYTF TRBJ1-2 TRBV20-1 13 TRBD1 .
TGTGCCAGCAGTTTCGGCAGGCTGAGGAATTCACCCCTCCACTTT CASSFGRLRNSPLHF TRBJ1-6 TRBV27 15 . .
TGTGCCAGCAGCCAAGATCAAGACAGGCTTAGTTCTGGAAACACCATATATTTT CASSQDQDRLSSGNTIYF TRBJ1-3 TRBV3-1 18 . .
TGTGCCAGTAGTATCGGGGGGGGATTATACAATGAGCAGTTCTTC CASSIGGGLYNEQFF TRBJ2-1 TRBV19 15 TRBD2 few
TGCGCCAGCAGCGGAGCTATTACTGGGGCCAACGTCCTGACTTTC CASSGAITGANVLTF TRBJ2-6 TRBV5-1 15 . .
TGCAGCGTTGCCGGACAGGAACGTACGCAGTATTTT CSVAGQERTQYF TRBJ2-3 TRBV29-1 12 TRBD1 few
TGCAGTGCTAGAGATTATAAGCGGGCTACTTACAATGAGCAGTTCTTC CSARDYKRATYNEQFF TRBJ2-1 TRBV20-1 16 . many
TGTGCCACCCACAAGGTCGGGGGCAGGTACAATGAGCAGTTCTTC CATHKVGGRYNEQFF TRBJ2-1 TRBV6-2/TRBV6-3 15 . .
TGTGCCTCACAGCCGGGACAGGGTCAATACTATGGCTACACCTTC CASQPGQGQYYGYTF TRBJ1-2 TRBV6-5 15 TRBD1 few
TGTGCCAGTAGTATAGACCAACGGGAGACCCAGTACTTC CASSIDQRETQYF TRBJ2-5 TRBV19 13 . .
TGCAGTGCTAGAGATTCCCTCACAGATACGCAGTATTTT CSARDSLTDTQYF TRBJ2-3 TRBV20-1 13 . .
TGCAGCGTTGAGCGGGGGGGCCGGGTACAAGAGACCCAGTACTTC CSVERGGRVQETQYF TRBJ2-5 TRBV29-1 15 TRBD2 few
TGTGCCAGCAGCCTCCGACTAGCGGGGGAAGAGACCCAGTACTTC CASSLRLAGEETQYF TRBJ2-5 TRBV5-4 15 TRBD2 .
TGTGCCAGCAGCGTTTATCCACATGGACGGGGGCTCACAGATACGCAGTATTTT CASSVYPHGRGLTDTQYF TRBJ2-3 TRBV9 18 . .
TGTGCCAGCAGACCCCGGGGGGGCCTCAGGGAGACCCAGTACTTC CASRPRGGLRETQYF TRBJ2-5 TRBV6-2/TRBV6-3 15 TRBD2 few
TGCGCCAGCAGGGGTAACTCCTACGAGCAGTACTTC CASRGNSYEQYF TRBJ2-7 TRBV4-1 12 . .
TGCGCCAGCAGCTTGGCGACTAGCGGGGTAGATACGCAGTATTTT CASSLATSGVDTQYF TRBJ2-3 TRBV5-1 15 TRBD2 few
TGTGCCAGCAGTTTACGACAGGGGGACACCGGGGAGCTGTTTTTT CASSLRQGDTGELFF TRBJ2-2 TRBV12-3/TRBV12-4 15 TRBD1 few
. CASSLEQVEHRGAVFF TRBJ2-2 TRBV7-2 16 . once
TGCAGTGGGACAGGGGGGGACACTGAAGCTTTCTTT CSGTGGDTEAFF TRBJ1-1 TRBV20-1 12 TRBD1 .
TGCAGCGTTAGGGCAGGACGCACAGATACGCAGTATTTT CSVRAGRTDTQYF TRBJ2-3 TRBV29-1 13 . .
TGTGCCAGCAGTTTGGACAGGAGGCAACCCTATGGCTACACCTTC CASSLDRRQPYGYTF TRBJ1-2 TRBV28 15 TRBD1 few
TGTGCCAGCAGTTACTCTGAGGGGGCGGCGGTTGGCTACACCTTC CASSYSEGAAVGYTF TRBJ1-2 TRBV6-5 15 TRBD1 few
TGTGCCAGCAGCCCCCAGACGAACACCGGGGAGCTGTTTTTT CASSPQTNTGELFF TRBJ2-2 TRBV7-3 14 . .